Sequencing of this TCR beta chain was carried out in a study of spatial heterogeneity in lung cancer. Documented time point: sample taken at primary tumor resection. Whole RNA, which was extracted from tumor, nontumor lung tissue or frozen PBMC, was sequenced without any cell sorting. Overall study results and limits: The study found ubiquitous expanded tumor TCRs in blood more at resection than follow-up.

This clonotype was recorded at least ten times. No antigen is known for it. Germline V CDR1 and CDR2: LGHNA, YSLEER. The CDR3 contains 17 residues. V shed 0 bases and J 5 bases; nucleotides not matched to a gene: 10. Using its own MiXCR run on the 5' RACE reads, TCRdb lists one record per CDR3 protein. The table has roughly 48,000 distinct CDR3 sequences, roughly 5.7% seen once; the top ten hold approximately 12%. The sample was PBMCs, taken at surgery. This chain connects TRBV4-3 to TRBJ2-3, with TRBD2 matching over 8 bases. The clonotype originates from a male donor with early-stage non-small cell lung cancer. CDR3 DNA: TGCGCCAGCAGCCAAGATCGGGAGGGCCCTCGTGTAGATACGCAGTATTTT. Its protein product is CASSQDREGPRVDTQYF.